The 7 T cell receptor beta chains below come from one sample, sequenced in a study of cytomegalovirus exposure and HLA in healthy donors. Sequenced by immunoSEQ multiplex PCR; TCRdb stores in-frame clones only, minus some. The data contain 65,000 to 90,000 clones, approximately 95% of them seen just once; the ten biggest clones take up approximately 3.5%. The sequencing sample was made of PBMCs. These receptors were collected from a man between 18 and 29 years old in good health and CMV-seronegative.

The chain is built from TRBV11-2 and TRBJ2-7; possible D gene TRBD2, 5 bases. V lost 2 bases and J 2 bases, leaving 13 bases between the germline ends. The CDR3 is 15 amino acids. Germline-derived CDR1 and CDR2 are SGHAT and FQNNGV. The CDR3 DNA reads as TGTGCCAGCAGCTTAACCCCGGGAACCCCCTACGAGCAGTACTTC. Translating gives CASSLTPGTPYEQYF.

V and J are TRBV7-2 and TRBJ2-1; weak D call: TRBD2 (5 bases). The CDR3 runs 17 residues. Trimming cost V 3 bases and J 1 base, with 16 bases left between them. CDR1 and CDR2 (germline): SGHTA, FQGNSA. The CDR3 DNA is TGTGCCAGCAGCTTGGCGGGTGGAGCCGTATCCTACAATGAGCAGTTCTTC. Translated: CASSLAGGAVSYNEQFF.

The chain has TRBV11-2 and TRBJ2-5, with TRBD1 as a possible D gene (6 bases). The germline V gene has CDR1 SGHAT and CDR2 FQNNGV. Trimming cost V 4 bases and J 5 bases, with 23 bases left between them. This CDR3 contains 17 residues. The CDR3 spells CASSSPSDRIREETQYF. The CDR3 DNA reads as TGTGCCAGCAGCTCCCCCTCAGACAGGATCAGAGAGGAGACCCAGTACTTC.

The rearrangement uses TRBV14 and TRBJ2-7; tentatively, D is TRBD2 (5 bases). The CDR3 is 13 residues long. Per the germline V gene, CDR1 is SGHDN and CDR2 is FVKESK. Trimming pared 4 bases from V and 3 bases from J, leaving 10 bases between. DNA for the CDR3: TGTGCCAGCAGCCTCCGAGGGTACTACGAGCAGTACTTC. Its protein product is CASSLRGYYEQYF.

The rearrangement uses TRBV19 and TRBJ2-3, with 8 bases aligning to TRBD2. The germline gives CDR1 LNHDA, CDR2 SQIVND (reference sequence). V was clipped by 4 bases and J by 2 bases; unmatched bases: 2. The CDR3 has 14 residues. CDR3 sequence reads: CASSSGGNTDTQYF. CDR3 sequence (DNA): TGTGCCAGTAGTAGCGGGGGGAACACAGATACGCAGTATTTT.

The J gene is TRBJ2-3, the V gene TRBV5-6; no firm D call. Germline lookup yields CDR1 SGHDT and CDR2 YYEEEE. This CDR3 has 13 residues. V was trimmed by 0 bases and J by 2 bases, leaving 4 bases between them. The CDR3 spells CASSLGYTDTQYF. The DNA of the CDR3 is TGTGCCAGCAGCTTGGGCTACACAGATACGCAGTATTTT.

This rearrangement joins TRBV19 to TRBJ1-1, with 8 bases matching TRBD1. Trimming at V came to 0 bases and at J to 5 bases, leaving 2 bases not matched to a gene. This CDR3 is built from 14 residues. The germline gives CDR1 LNHDA, CDR2 SQIVND (reference sequence). CDR3 in DNA: TGTGCCAGTAGTATAGATCAGGGGGCGACTGAAGCTTTCTTT. Encoded protein: CASSIDQGATEAFF.